A selection of T cell receptor beta chains follows, all from one sample in a study of persistence of HIV-infected CD4 T cells. Their recognized antigens are unknown. Some clones are missing from TCRdb's copy, which holds only in-frame ones; the method was immunoSEQ multiplex PCR. The table includes roughly 60,000 clones, roughly 75% detected once. Sequences were derived from CD4+ T cells sorted from PBMCs after approximately 19-hour stimulation, sampled from a patient who received antiretroviral therapy. These receptors all stem from an adult man with HIV who was CMV-seropositive. CDR3s include the opening cysteine and the closing phenylalanine or tryptophan. Size is stated for part of the rows, as once, few or many counts, or as a class when the clone is expanded.

CDR3: CASSLNEGEGNTEAFF; V: TRBV5-1; J: TRBJ1-1; size: -
CDR3: CASSLGGVEETQYF; V: TRBV5-1; J: TRBJ2-5; size: -
CDR3: CASSQAGTDTQYF; V: TRBV4-1; J: TRBJ2-3; size: -
CDR3: CASSFLGGQGNRIGQPQHF; V: TRBV28; J: TRBJ1-5; size: -
CDR3: CASTQGQGDSPLHF; V: TRBV3-1/TRBV3-2; J: TRBJ1-6; size: -
CDR3: CASSLRQGATNEQFF; V: TRBV5-1; J: TRBJ2-1; size: once
CDR3: CASSLGGSSDTQYF; V: TRBV5-1; J: TRBJ2-3; size: -
CDR3: CASSPNANTEAFF; V: TRBV18; J: TRBJ1-1; size: once
CDR3: CASNWDRAASPLHF; V: TRBV2; J: TRBJ1-6; size: few
CDR3: CASGGGLGTDTQYF; V: TRBV5-1; J: TRBJ2-3; size: few
CDR3: CASSRGLAGYLTSYEQYF; V: TRBV3-1/TRBV3-2; J: TRBJ2-7; size: -
CDR3: CASQGQHTDTQYF; V: TRBV12-3/TRBV12-4; J: TRBJ2-3; size: -
CDR3: CASKTGNTEAFF; V: TRBV6-5; J: TRBJ1-1; size: once
CDR3: CASSLYTGLDTEAFF; V: TRBV5-1; J: TRBJ1-1; size: -
CDR3: CASSSEQGVYGYTF; V: TRBV7-9; J: TRBJ1-2; size: -
CDR3: CASSLLTGGGGNTIYF; V: TRBV28; J: TRBJ1-3; size: -
CDR3: CASSLGQSLGYTF; V: TRBV5-1; J: TRBJ1-2; size: -
CDR3: CASRNTGGSEQYF; V: TRBV3-1/TRBV3-2; J: TRBJ2-7; size: -